This passage covers 31 T cell receptor beta chains from one sample sequenced in a study of shared clonotypes between healthy human individuals. Naive-designated CD8 cells lacked CD45RO, were positively enriched for CCR7, and omitted terminally differentiated effector memory CD45RA+ cells. The data were produced by immunoSEQ multiplex PCR, yet TCRdb's version contains in-frame clones alone and is incomplete. The data show over 750,000 clones, roughly 96% seen once. The sample consisted of naive CD8+ T cells sorted from blood. Every receptor here comes from a man younger than 40 in good health.

This chain connects TRBV29-1 to TRBJ1-2; D possibly corresponds to TRBD1 (6 bases). Between the trimmed V and J ends, which lost 5 bases and 6 bases, there was a span of 22 bases. Germline loops: CDR1 SQVTM, CDR2 ANQGSEA. The CDR3 totals 15 residues. As DNA, the CDR3 is TGCAGCGTTAAGTCACAGAGGGGGAATTTCGATGGCTACACCTTC. Its protein is CSVKSQRGNFDGYTF.

V gene TRBV15 combines with J gene TRBJ1-2, with D possibly matching TRBD1 (6 bases). CDR1 LNHNV and CDR2 YYDKDF come from the germline V gene (reference sequence). The V gene lost 0 bases and the J gene lost 8 bases, with 16 bases spanning the gap. CDR3 length: 15 residues. The DNA of the CDR3 is TGTGCCACCAGCAGAGACAGGGGATTACGCTTGGGCTACACCTTC. Translated: CATSRDRGLRLGYTF.

In DNA form, the CDR3 reads TGTGCCAGCAGCCAAGTCTCCGGGGAGCTGTTTTTT. The encoded protein is CASSQVSGELFF. The chain uses TRBV4-2 and TRBJ2-2; D remains ambiguous. V lost 1 base and J lost 6, with 3 bases in between. CDR3 length: 12 amino acids. Germline-derived CDR1 and CDR2 are LGHNA and YNFKEQ.

The chain couples TRBV5-4 to TRBJ2-2; D not certain. The germline V gene encodes CDR1 SGHNT and CDR2 YYREEE (reference sequence). This CDR3 has 13 residues. Trimming removed 3 bases at V and 7 bases at J, with 10 bases between. CDR3 nucleotides: TGTGCCAGCAGCTCCGGAGATTTCGGGGAGCTGTTTTTT. Its protein product is CASSSGDFGELFF.

This chain links TRBV7-9 with TRBJ1-1; D may be TRBD1 (6 bases). V was shortened by 10 bases and J by 5 bases, with 20 bases between the two germline ends. This CDR3 is 14 amino acids long. Germline assignment: CDR1 SEHNR and CDR2 FQNEAQ (reference sequence). The CDR3: CATRYAGGETEAFF. The CDR3, as DNA: TGTGCCACCAGGTACGCGGGGGGCGAAACTGAAGCTTTCTTT.

The chain recombines TRBV28 with TRBJ1-5; 8 bases match TRBD1. The CDR3 is made up of 13 amino acids. From germline, CDR1 is MDHEN and CDR2 SYDVKM. J gave up 5 bases and V 6 bases, and 3 bases lay outside the gene matches. The CDR3 DNA is TGTGCCAGCAGACAGGGGGTGGATCAGCCCCAGCATTTT. Translated, it gives CASRQGVDQPQHF.

CDR3 nucleotide sequence: TGCGCCAGCAGCTTTTTTACAGGGGGCTACGAGCAGTACTTC. Protein sequence: CASSFFTGGYEQYF. This chain uses TRBV5-1 with TRBJ2-7; 8 nucleotides align to TRBD1. This CDR3 comprises 14 residues. CDR1 is SGHRS, CDR2 YFSETQ, per germline. Trimming cost V 2 bases and J 3 bases; bases outside gene matches: 4.

This sequence joins TRBV9 and TRBJ1-5, with TRBD1 as a possible D gene (5 bases). Deletions cut 3 bases from V and 4 bases from J, with 8 bases between. CDR3 length: 13 residues. The V gene's germline CDR1 is SGDLS and CDR2 YYNGEE. Here the CDR3 reads CASSGGANQPQHF. DNA for the CDR3: TGTGCCAGCAGCGGAGGGGCAAATCAGCCCCAGCATTTT. The full variable domain, in which reference TRBV9 and TRBJ1-5 provide the parts outside the CDR3, is DSGVTQTPKHLITATGQRVTLRCSPRSGDLSVYWYQQSLDQGLQFLIQYYNGEERAKGNILERFSAQQFPDLHSELNLSSLELGDSALYFCASSGGANQPQHFGDGTRLSIL.

This sequence joins TRBV14 and TRBJ2-1; either TRBD1 or TRBD2 may supply D (5 bases each). This CDR3 region has 13 residues. V dropped 8 bases and J dropped 2 bases, with 10 bases sitting between them. Germline CDR1 is SGHDN and CDR2 is FVKESK. The chain's CDR3 is CASELGAYNEQFF. The CDR3 DNA sequence: TGTGCCAGCGAACTGGGGGCCTACAATGAGCAGTTCTTC.

This chain uses TRBV27 with TRBJ2-7; no clear D. The CDR3 totals 16 residues. From germline, CDR1 is MNHEY and CDR2 SMNVEV (reference sequence). Deletions cut 4 bases from V and 2 bases from J, with 18 bases between. CDR3 nucleotide sequence: TGTGCCAGCAGTTCGAGAACCTTGGGAAGAGCCTACGAGCAGTACTTC. Amino acid sequence: CASSSRTLGRAYEQYF.

The V call is TRBV9, the J call TRBJ2-3; possible D gene TRBD1, 6 bases. The CDR3 is 15 amino acids. Germline V gene sequence: CDR1 SGDLS, CDR2 YYNGEE. V lost 0 bases to trimming and J lost 2 bases, with 10 bases between them. CDR3 nucleotides: TGTGCCAGCAGCGTAGGGGGACACTACACAGATACGCAGTATTTT. This translates into CASSVGGHYTDTQYF.

V is TRBV28 and J is TRBJ1-2, with 8 bases fitting TRBD1. This CDR3 is built from 17 residues. Per germline, CDR1 MDHEN and CDR2 SYDVKM. V trimming: 2 bases; J trimming: 1 base; junction bases outside the gene matches: 9. CDR3 amino acids: CASSLPQGARGNYGYTF. The CDR3 DNA is TGTGCCAGCAGTTTACCGCAGGGGGCCCGGGGTAACTATGGCTACACCTTC.

The rearrangement joins TRBV30 to TRBJ1-4, with unresolved D. The V gene's germline CDR1 is GTSNPN and CDR2 SVGIG (reference sequence). Trimming pared 5 bases from V and 0 bases from J, leaving 7 bases between. The CDR3 consists of 13 residues. CDR3 DNA sequence: TGTGCCTGGTCGTGGGCAACTAATGAAAAACTGTTTTTT. It is translated as CAWSWATNEKLFF. The whole variable domain, remainder taken from reference TRBV30 and TRBJ1-4, is SQTIHQWPATLVQPVGSPLSLECTVEGTSNPNLYWYRQAAGRGLQLLFYSVGIGQISSEVPQNLSASRPQDRQFILSSKKLLLSDSGFYLCAWSWATNEKLFFGSGTQLSVL.

The genes are TRBV27 and TRBJ1-1, with D tentatively TRBD1 (5 bases). Per the germline V gene, CDR1 is MNHEY and CDR2 is SMNVEV (reference sequence). The V end lost 4 bases, the J end lost 2 bases, and 20 bases lay between the germline ends. The CDR3 has 17 residues. As DNA, the CDR3 is TGTGCCAGCAGTTCCTTTATGGTTGGTGGGGGAAACACTGAAGCTTTCTTT. Protein: CASSSFMVGGGNTEAFF.

The CDR3 nucleotides are TGTGCCAGCAGCCCACCTTTTACCGGGTCACCTTCTCACGAGCAGTACTTC. It yields the protein CASSPPFTGSPSHEQYF. This chain links TRBV7-8 with TRBJ2-7; D ambiguous. V was cut by 5 bases and J by 5 bases, with 25 bases left in between. Germline-derived CDR1 and CDR2 are SGHVS and FQNEAQ. This CDR3 is built from 17 residues.

The chain uses TRBV29-1 and TRBJ2-5; no clear D gene. In germline, CDR1 is SQVTM, CDR2 ANQGSEA. Trimming cost V 3 bases and J 0 bases, with 8 bases left between them. This CDR3 comprises 13 residues. As DNA, the CDR3 is TGCAGCGTTGATTCCCCAGACCAAGAGACCCAGTACTTC. Its translation is CSVDSPDQETQYF.

This clone was detected only once. V and J are TRBV11-2 and TRBJ2-1; 7 nucleotides agree with TRBD2. In germline, CDR1 is SGHAT, CDR2 FQNNGV. The CDR3 has 12 residues. The V gene end was trimmed by 5 bases and the J gene end by 11 bases; junction bases not matched to a gene: 6. Here the CDR3 DNA reads TGTGCCAGCAGCGATACCGGGACTAAGCAGTTCTTC. Protein sequence: CASSDTGTKQFF.

The chain combines TRBV2 with TRBJ2-3; TRBD1 aligns across 12 bases. From germline, CDR1 is SNHLY and CDR2 FYNNEI. J gave up 3 bases and V 9 bases, and 10 bases lay outside the gene matches. CDR3 size: 16 residues. The CDR3 sequence: CASPGQGAAGTDTQYF. In DNA, the CDR3 is TGTGCCAGTCCGGGACAGGGGGCGGCGGGAACAGATACGCAGTATTTT.

The chain carries TRBV7-8 and TRBJ2-7; tentatively, D is TRBD1 (6 bases). The CDR3 is 14 residues long. Looked up from germline, CDR1 is SGHVS and CDR2 is FQNEAQ. V was trimmed by 5 bases and J by 0 bases, leaving 11 bases between them. CDR3 sequence: CASSQQGASYEQYF. As DNA, the CDR3 is TGTGCCAGCAGCCAACAGGGAGCCTCCTACGAGCAGTACTTC.

Note on this clone: Other nucleotide sequences from this sample produce the same CDR3. The V call is TRBV18, the J call TRBJ1-1; D is undetermined. This CDR3 has 13 residues. V gave up 2 bases and J gave up 0 bases, with 4 bases separating them. Germline V gives CDR1 KGHSH, CDR2 LQKENI. For the CDR3, the DNA is TGTGCCAGCTCACCAGCAGTGAACACTGAAGCTTTCTTT. Its translation is CASSPAVNTEAFF.

This clone was observed a few times. This chain links TRBV6-5 with TRBJ2-7; D not resolved. Germline V CDR1 and CDR2: MNHEY, SVGAGI. Trimming took 2 bases from V and 4 from J, leaving 9 bases between them. The CDR3 totals 13 residues. CDR3 loop: CASSYTLGYEQYF. The DNA of the CDR3 is TGTGCCAGCAGTTACACCCTAGGTTACGAGCAGTACTTC.

The rearrangement joins TRBV7-6 to TRBJ2-1, with TRBD1 matching 9 bases. J lost 10 bases, V lost 4 bases, and 5 bases had no gene match. This CDR3 contains 13 residues. Germline loops: CDR1 SGHVS, CDR2 FNYEAQ. DNA for the CDR3: TGTGCCAGCAGCTACCGGACAGGGGTCGAGCAGTTCTTC. This sequence encodes CASSYRTGVEQFF.

The chain employs TRBV29-1 and TRBJ1-4; possible D gene TRBD1, 5 bases. The CDR3 contains 14 residues. Germline V lookup: CDR1 SQVTM, CDR2 ANQGSEA. With 2 bases removed from V and 8 bases from J, the gap between germline ends came to 15 bases. CDR3: CSVEIPGEGEKLFF. The CDR3, as DNA: TGCAGCGTTGAAATTCCGGGGGAGGGCGAAAAACTGTTTTTT.

This clone was found a few times. The genes are TRBV11-2 and TRBJ2-1; D perhaps matches TRBD1 (5 bases). The germline gives CDR1 SGHAT, CDR2 FQNNGV. The CDR3 loop spans 14 amino acids. V lost 3 bases and J lost 3, with 9 bases in between. CDR3 protein: CASSFTQDYNEQFF. CDR3 nucleotide sequence: TGTGCCAGCAGCTTTACACAGGACTACAATGAGCAGTTCTTC.

In its sample, this clone was seen once. V gene TRBV4-2 combines with J gene TRBJ2-3; 8 bases map to TRBD2. The CDR3 spans 16 residues. The junction had 7 bases not matched to a gene; V was cut back by 3 bases and J by 2 bases. Germline assignment: CDR1 LGHNA and CDR2 YNFKEQ. This chain's CDR3 is CASSQTKAGDTDTQYF. In nucleotides, the CDR3 is TGTGCCAGCAGCCAGACTAAAGCGGGAGACACAGATACGCAGTATTTT.

In its sample, this clone was seen once. V usage is TRBV6-1 and J usage is TRBJ1-1; D gene uncertain. The CDR3 loop spans 14 amino acids. V gave up 1 base and J gave up 5 bases, with 11 bases separating them. The germline gives CDR1 MNHNS, CDR2 SASEGT. In nucleotides, the CDR3 is TGTGCCAGCAGTGAAGTTTATATGATAACTGAAGCTTTCTTT. Translated, it gives CASSEVYMITEAFF.

This chain links TRBV7-8 with TRBJ2-7; 7 bases map to TRBD1. Germline-derived CDR1 and CDR2 are SGHVS and FQNEAQ. Losses at the gene ends were 2 bases for V and 2 bases for J; bases not matched to a gene: 6. This CDR3 has 15 amino acids. In DNA, the CDR3 is TGTGCCAGCAGCTTACCGACAGGGCCAGCCTACGAGCAGTACTTC. It translates to CASSLPTGPAYEQYF.

This sequence joins TRBV19 and TRBJ1-5; TRBD1 matches 7 bases. CDR1 and CDR2 from the germline V gene are LNHDA and SQIVND (reference sequence). This CDR3 is 17 amino acids long. Trimming cost V 6 bases and J 0 bases; bases outside gene matches: 11. Here the CDR3 DNA reads TGTGCCAGTAGGGGGACAGAGTGGAGGAATAGCAATCAGCCCCAGCATTTT. Residues: CASRGTEWRNSNQPQHF.

The rearrangement uses TRBV27 and TRBJ2-1; 8 bases fit TRBD1. The germline V gene encodes CDR1 MNHEY and CDR2 SMNVEV (reference sequence). J gave up 8 bases and V 8 bases, and 2 bases lay outside the gene matches. The CDR3 runs to 11 residues. The DNA for the CDR3 is TGTGCCAGCGGGACAGGCGATGAGCAGTTCTTC. Amino acids: CASGTGDEQFF.

This sequence joins TRBV2 and TRBJ2-7, with 9 bases lining up with TRBD2. CDR3 length: 17 residues. J gave up 3 bases and V 2 bases, and 11 bases lay outside the gene matches. Germline loops: CDR1 SNHLY, CDR2 FYNNEI. The chain's CDR3 is CASSENALAGDIYEQYF. The CDR3 DNA follows: TGTGCCAGCAGTGAAAATGCGTTAGCGGGAGATATCTACGAGCAGTACTTC.

This chain links TRBV13 with TRBJ2-7, with 8 bases aligning to TRBD1. CDR3 length: 14 amino acids. Germline CDR1 and CDR2: PRHDT and FYEKMQ (reference sequence). J gave up 2 bases and V 5 bases, and 5 bases lay outside the gene matches. The CDR3 DNA is TGTGCCAGCAGCCCCGGACAGGGACCCTACGAGCAGTACTTC. It is translated as CASSPGQGPYEQYF. The complete variable domain, with remaining parts taken from reference TRBV13 and TRBJ2-7, reads AAGVIQSPRHLIKEKRETATLKCYPIPRHDTVYWYQQGPGQDPQFLISFYEKMQSDKGSIPDRFSAQQFSDYHSELNMSSLELGDSALYFCASSPGQGPYEQYFGPGTRLTVT.